This TCR beta chain was found in a study of T cell responses to AZD1222 COVID-19 vaccine (dated by TCRdb to 2020 to 2023). Context from the whole study: TCR sequencing was performed for some 250 trial participants, of whom around 210 were given two doses of AZD1222 and around 26 were given two doses of MenACWY control vaccine. Trial participants were enrolled into age subgroups of 18-55, 56-69 and 70-plus years, which contained 148, 28 and 57 TCR-sequenced participants, respectively. Points the paper makes about the study in general: The whole spike protein was spanned by vaccine-associated CD4 TCRs, and dominant responses were seen in regions 160-218 and 743-854. In the small 56-69-year group, the increase in depth fell short of significance, most likely because of low power. Conclusions about previously exposed vaccinees are limited because only six or seven AZD1222 recipients were SARS-CoV-2 seropositive at baseline. Participants were mostly white British and included more females than males, and it was suggested by the authors that clonal diversity may have been underestimated. Because no samples from the day 14 peak response were available, repertoires could be characterized only after the peak T cell response. Reportedly, close to half of the unique spike-specific TCRs recognized epitopes lying outside the regions that are mutated in the B.1.351 and B.1.1.7 variants. After two AZD1222 doses, spike-specific TCR breadth and depth were significantly higher than at day 0 and than in MenACWY recipients.

Deletion took 8 bases off V and 3 bases off J, with a span of 2 bases between the germline ends. The CDR3 spans 10 residues, from the cysteine through the phenylalanine. Kept here is only the CDR3 DNA, which spans 30 bases and is read in frame from base 1. According to the germline V gene, CDR1 reads ENHRY and CDR2 reads SYGVKD. The sample's time point, from its label and the paper: about 28 days (+/-7) after the second vaccine dose. AZD1222 recipients with second doses at about 4 weeks or about 12 weeks were pooled, because spike-specific TCR depth and breadth did not differ between schedules. The vaccinee samples were drawn from two UK trials, COV001 and COV002, one of which was a single-blind randomized controlled phase 2/3 trial testing AZD1222 (ChAdOx1 nCoV-19) in healthy adults. For TCRbeta chain sequencing, PBMC samples from trial participants were taken at day 0 and at day 28 after the second dose.

About this clone: The clone's antigen remains unknown. Base qualities were left out, and no much larger clone turns up one base away.

The CDR3 regions of human TCRbeta chains were analyzed by immunosequencing. As for the authors' bioinformatics: TCRs in the repertoires were matched against a reference library of SARS-CoV-2-specific TCRs that had been generated with the MIRA antigen-specificity platform. Breadth was defined as the fraction of unique TCRs that were SARS-CoV-2-associated. Depth was defined as the fraction of total T cells that were SARS-CoV-2-associated. Using the MIRA data, each spike-specific TCR was mapped to the spike region that the TCR reacts to and placed in a CD4 or CD8 class. Log10-transformed breadth and depth values were compared by one-way ANOVA with Sidak's multiple comparisons tests. TCRdb retrieved this table from immuneACCESS and kept in-frame rearrangements only. Not all clones are present; in checked studies, unresolved V genes account for under half, and no reason is known for the remainder. V, J and clone size derive from that table, while D and trimming were established from the DNA sequence. This sample is represented by roughly 120,000 clones; 86% of them were singletons. The ten largest clones add up to approximately 18% of the sample.

The sequenced sample was peripheral blood, obtained 28 days after the second AZD1222 dose. The chain is encoded by TRBV10-3 joined to TRBJ2-1, with the D segment identity uncertain. The clonotype was recovered from an adult who received the AZD1222 COVID-19 vaccine. In nucleotides, the sequence is TGTGCCATCGGCTACAATGAGCAGTTCTTC. It codes for CAIGYNEQFF.